These 22 T cell receptor beta chains were sequenced from one sample in a study of shared clonotypes between healthy human individuals (dated by TCRdb to the early 2020s). Libraries were constructed by the immunoSEQ multiplex PCR assay. TCRdb holds this immuneACCESS table with in-frame rearrangements only. Some clones are missing; in checked studies, unresolved V genes explain under half, and the rest has no known cause. Counted in this sample were millions of clones; roughly 94% of them appeared once. The ten most abundant clones make up 0.1% to 0.15% of the sample. The sample was naive CD4+ T cells sorted from blood. The sample's cell subset or site label, decoded: CD45RA+ positively selected. Receptors were obtained from a man aged 18 to 29 in good health.

This chain joins TRBV7-8 and TRBJ2-7, with 11 bases fitting TRBD2. The CDR3 totals 16 residues. V lost 3 bases and J lost 7; bases outside the gene matches: 11. Germline loops: CDR1 SGHVS, CDR2 FQNEAQ. CDR3 residues: CASSLFTPRLAGEQYF. CDR3 DNA: TGTGCCAGCAGCTTGTTTACCCCGCGACTAGCGGGGGAGCAGTACTTC.

The rearrangement links TRBV5-1 to TRBJ2-2, with D possibly being TRBD1 (6 bases). The V end lost 0 bases, the J end lost 5 bases, and 11 bases lay between the germline ends. This CDR3 is 15 amino acids long. The V gene's germline CDR1 is SGHRS and CDR2 YFSETQ. The CDR3 is CASSLATGITGELFF. DNA for the CDR3: TGCGCCAGCAGCTTGGCTACAGGGATTACCGGGGAGCTGTTTTTT.

The chain is built from TRBV10-3 and TRBJ2-7; D may be TRBD2 (6 bases). This CDR3 is 14 amino acids long. Germline loops: CDR1 ENHRY, CDR2 SYGVKD. Deletions cut 7 bases from V and 2 bases from J, with 15 bases between. CDR3 loop: CAIITGEPPYEQYF. Here the CDR3 DNA reads TGTGCCATCATAACGGGGGAGCCTCCCTACGAGCAGTACTTC.

The CDR3 coding sequence is TGTGCCAGTAGTGGGACAGAGCTCGCTAACTATGGCTACACCTTC. Protein product: CASSGTELANYGYTF. J is TRBJ1-2 and V is TRBV19; TRBD1 matches at 7 bases. The CDR3 extends over 15 amino acids. Germline CDR1 and CDR2: LNHDA and SQIVND (reference sequence). The V gene end was trimmed by 5 bases and the J gene end by 0 bases; junction bases not matched to a gene: 6.

The J gene is TRBJ2-7, the V gene TRBV18, with D tentatively TRBD1 (6 bases). The CDR3 spans 18 residues. CDR1 KGHSH and CDR2 LQKENI come from the germline V gene. V was cut by 4 bases and J by 2 bases, with 24 bases left in between. In DNA form, the CDR3 reads TGTGCCAGCTCACGGCGCAGCGAGAGTACAGGGAGAACCTACGAGCAGTACTTC. Its protein is CASSRRSESTGRTYEQYF.

The genes are TRBV9 and TRBJ2-1; 9 bases map to TRBD2. After removal of 0 bases from V and 3 bases from J, the junction contained 7 bases not matched to a gene. The CDR3 has 17 residues. The germline gives CDR1 SGDLS, CDR2 YYNGEE. The CDR3 bases are TGTGCCAGCAGCGTAGAGGATAGCGGGAGATACTACAATGAGCAGTTCTTC. Amino acids: CASSVEDSGRYYNEQFF.

V usage is TRBV9 and J usage is TRBJ2-4, with 9 bases fitting TRBD1. CDR1 and CDR2 (germline): SGDLS, YYNGEE. V trimming: 5 bases; J trimming: 8 bases; junction bases outside the gene matches: 5. The CDR3 is 13 residues long. The CDR3 bases are TGTGCCAGCAGTGGGACAGGGATTGACATTCAGTACTTC. Protein sequence: CASSGTGIDIQYF.

The chain recombines TRBV5-4 with TRBJ1-1; D may be TRBD1 (6 bases). Germline CDR1 is SGHNT and CDR2 is YYREEE (reference sequence). The CDR3 is made up of 14 amino acids. The V gene lost 4 bases and the J gene lost 4 bases, with 14 bases spanning the gap. CDR3 region: CASSLPTGITEAFF. The CDR3 DNA follows: TGTGCCAGCAGCCTCCCTACAGGGATCACTGAAGCTTTCTTT.

The rearrangement links TRBV7-2 to TRBJ2-1; 7 bases are a match to TRBD1. The CDR3 is 15 residues long. With V trimmed by 0 bases and J by 8 bases, 7 bases remained unmatched. Germline values: CDR1 SGHTA, CDR2 FQGNSA. The CDR3 sequence: CASSLAVVGGHEQFF. DNA of the CDR3: TGTGCCAGCAGCTTAGCGGTCGTAGGGGGCCATGAGCAGTTCTTC.

The chain recombines TRBV4-2 with TRBJ2-1; D is uncertain. The CDR3 consists of 11 residues. V was cut by 2 bases and J by 8 bases, with 4 bases left in between. The germline V gene encodes CDR1 LGHNA and CDR2 YNFKEQ. The CDR3 protein is CASSQLDEQFF. The CDR3 bases are TGTGCCAGCAGCCAATTAGATGAGCAGTTCTTC.

The chain couples TRBV7-9 to TRBJ2-1, with a possible D match to TRBD1 (6 bases). CDR3 length: 16 residues. From germline, CDR1 is SEHNR and CDR2 FQNEAQ (reference sequence). The V gene lost 5 bases and the J gene lost 3 bases, with 17 bases spanning the gap. CDR3 protein: CASSPERGWYYNEQFF. The CDR3 coding sequence is TGTGCCAGCAGCCCCGAAAGGGGGTGGTACTACAATGAGCAGTTCTTC. Full variable domain (outside the CDR3, taken from reference TRBV7-9 and TRBJ2-1): DTGVSQNPRHKITKRGQNVTFRCDPISEHNRLYWYRQTLGQGPEFLTYFQNEAQLEKSRLLSDRFSAERPKGSFSTLEIQRTEQGDSAMYLCASSPERGWYYNEQFFGPGTRLTVL.

The V and J genes are TRBV10-3 and TRBJ2-7, with 8 bases that match TRBD1. The CDR3 is 13 residues long. Per the germline V gene, CDR1 is ENHRY and CDR2 is SYGVKD. V lost 6 bases to trimming and J lost 2 bases; unmatched junction nucleotides: 3. CDR3 nucleotides: TGTGCCATCAGACAGGGGGATCCCTACGAGCAGTACTTC. Its translation: CAIRQGDPYEQYF.

This clone was detected only once. The gene calls are TRBV28 and TRBJ1-5, with D perhaps TRBD1 (6 bases). Germline V CDR1 and CDR2: MDHEN, SYDVKM. The V gene lost 6 bases and the J gene lost 3 bases, with 15 bases spanning the gap. The CDR3 spans 15 residues. The CDR3 DNA sequence: TGTGCCAGCAGGAGTCGACAGGCCTCCAATCAGCCCCAGCATTTT. Amino acid sequence: CASRSRQASNQPQHF.

The chain recombines TRBV7-8 with TRBJ1-2; D is uncertain. With 1 base removed from V and 0 bases from J, the gap between germline ends came to 9 bases. CDR3 size: 15 residues. Germline lookup yields CDR1 SGHVS and CDR2 FQNEAQ. The DNA of the CDR3 is TGTGCCAGCAGCTTAGAACTCCTAGCTAACTATGGCTACACCTTC. It specifies CASSLELLANYGYTF.

The V and J genes are TRBV6-6 and TRBJ1-5; no reliable D call. This CDR3 comprises 13 residues. The V end lost 7 bases, the J end lost 0 bases, and 7 bases lay between the germline ends. In germline, CDR1 is MNHNY, CDR2 SVGAGI (reference sequence). CDR3 sequence (DNA): TGTGCCAGCACGGCGTATAGCAATCAGCCCCAGCATTTT. Translating it yields CASTAYSNQPQHF.

The chain employs TRBV27 and TRBJ1-5, with unresolved D. Trimming took off 4 bases at V and 3 bases at J, with 13 bases between the two ends. Per the germline V gene, CDR1 is MNHEY and CDR2 is SMNVEV (reference sequence). This CDR3 has 15 amino acids. For the CDR3, the DNA is TGTGCCAGCAGTTCCTCCGGCAGGCTCAATCAGCCCCAGCATTTT. This codes for CASSSSGRLNQPQHF.

Details on this clone: This specimen includes other DNA sequences encoding the same CDR3. This chain joins TRBV28 and TRBJ1-1, with D possibly matching TRBD1 (5 bases). Per germline, CDR1 MDHEN and CDR2 SYDVKM. The ends were cut back, 5 bases at V and 0 bases at J, with 10 bases in the middle. There are 14 residues in the CDR3. The CDR3 protein is CASSPGTVNTEAFF. The CDR3 coding sequence is TGTGCCAGCAGTCCCGGGACGGTGAACACTGAAGCTTTCTTT. Combining the CDR3 with reference TRBV28 and TRBJ1-1 gives the whole variable domain DVKVTQSSRYLVKRTGEKVFLECVQDMDHENMFWYRQDPGLGLRLIYFSYDVKMKEKGDIPEGYSVSREKKERFSLILESASTNQTSMYLCASSPGTVNTEAFFGQGTRLTVV.

The chain has TRBV4-1 and TRBJ2-2, with 8 bases lining up with TRBD2. Per the germline V gene, CDR1 is MGHRA and CDR2 is YSYEKL. This CDR3 spans 16 amino acids. V trimming: 3 bases; J trimming: 4 bases; junction bases outside the gene matches: 7. Written as DNA, the CDR3 is TGCGCCAGCAGCCAGATGGGACTAGTGGCCACCGGGGAGCTGTTTTTT. This gives the protein CASSQMGLVATGELFF.

V gene TRBV29-1 combines with J gene TRBJ2-1; D is perhaps TRBD2 (6 bases). The CDR3 has 12 amino acids. Trimming cost V 2 bases and J 8 bases, with 10 bases left between them. Germline values: CDR1 SQVTM, CDR2 ANQGSEA. The CDR3 loop reads CSVESGEDEQFF. Here the CDR3 DNA reads TGCAGCGTTGAATCGGGAGAGGATGAGCAGTTCTTC.

This chain connects TRBV7-6 to TRBJ2-1; 8 bases are a match to TRBD1. The CDR3 loop spans 16 amino acids. Trimming at V came to 5 bases and at J to 0 bases, leaving 6 bases not matched to a gene. The germline CDR1 and CDR2 sequences are SGHVS and FNYEAQ. The CDR3 reads CASSDPGGISYNEQFF. As DNA, the CDR3 is TGTGCCAGCAGCGATCCAGGGGGCATCTCCTACAATGAGCAGTTCTTC.

The gene calls are TRBV29-1 and TRBJ1-1, with a tentative D call TRBD1 (5 bases). This CDR3 has 12 amino acids. V lost 4 bases to trimming and J lost 2 bases, with 8 bases between them. CDR1 SQVTM and CDR2 ANQGSEA come from the germline V gene. CDR3 loop: CSVGTFNTEAFF. In DNA, the CDR3 is TGCAGCGTTGGGACATTCAACACTGAAGCTTTCTTT.

The chain carries TRBV5-1 and TRBJ2-7, with D possibly matching TRBD1 (5 bases). The CDR3 is 13 amino acids. V was cut by 0 bases and J by 7 bases, with 11 bases left in between. CDR1 SGHRS and CDR2 YFSETQ come from the germline V gene. Written as DNA, the CDR3 is TGCGCCAGCAGCTTGGGGGTTCAGGGTGAGCAGTACTTC. It yields the protein CASSLGVQGEQYF.